This TCR beta chain originates from a study of T cells in Graves' hyperthyroidism and ophthalmopathy. The V gene's germline CDR1 is MNHEY and CDR2 SVGEGT. This CDR3 has 16 residues. Between the trimmed V and J ends, which lost 2 bases and 3 bases, there was a span of 17 bases. The investigators amplified TCR beta CDR3 regions from RNA transcripts. HTBI primers were the set used in a first-round RT-PCR of the TCR CDR3. Via MiXCR, TCRdb re-called the multiplex PCR reads, giving one row per CDR3 protein. The sample holds fewer than 550,000 distinct CDR3 sequences, approximately 15% seen once. This clonotype has only a few counts.

The origin of this receptor is a woman aged 18-30 years with Graves' hyperthyroidism. The chain employs TRBV6-2 or TRBV6-3 and TRBJ2-7; D possibly matches TRBD1 or TRBD2 (5 bases each). Sequenced material: blood. The CDR3 nucleotides read TGTGCCAGCAGTTACGAAGGGACCGGGAAATACTACGAGCAGTACTTC. Protein product: CASSYEGTGKYYEQYF.